A single sample is the source of the 2 T cell receptor beta chains below, sequenced in a study of blood T cell repertoires in COVID-19. TCRdb's table, derived via immunoSEQ multiplex PCR, lists solely in-frame clones and lacks some. The table lists approximately 99,000 clones, about 83% of them singletons. Sequencing input: peripheral blood. These receptors all stem from a man between 65 and 85 years old with active or convalescent COVID-19.

The chain carries TRBV5-1 and TRBJ2-7; 9 bases are a match to TRBD2. The CDR3 is made up of 15 amino acids. Germline loops: CDR1 SGHRS, CDR2 YFSETQ. With 0 bases clipped from V and 7 bases from J, the junction kept 8 bases outside the gene matches. CDR3 in DNA: TGCGCCAGCAGCTTGGGTGGCGGGGGGGCCAGGGAGCAGTACTTC. Translated: CASSLGGGGAREQYF.

The chain is built from TRBV30 and TRBJ1-3, with D possibly being TRBD1 (6 bases). The germline CDR1 and CDR2 sequences are GTSNPN and SVGIG (reference sequence). The CDR3 spans 16 residues. The V end lost 5 bases, the J end lost 2 bases, and 19 bases lay between the germline ends. For the CDR3, the DNA is TGTGCCTGGGGTCAGGGGTCCACATTTCCTGGAAACACCATATATTTT. Its protein product is CAWGQGSTFPGNTIYF.